This is a list of T cell receptor beta chains from one sample in a study of shared clonotypes between healthy human individuals. Method: immunoSEQ multiplex PCR; TCRdb's copy keeps in-frame clones and lacks some. The sample lists about 1.1 million clones; 70% to 80% were seen once. Source material: memory CD4+ T cells from PBMCs. These receptors were collected from a man between 18 and 35 years old in good health. Some clones in this sample may be carry-over from other donors' samples. CDR3s include the opening cysteine and the closing phenylalanine or tryptophan. A D gene is named only where the DNA matches it firmly. Clone size is shown for a subset of rows, as once, few, many or a class of expanded clone.

TRBJ2-2	TRBV4-3	-	-	TGCGCCAGCAGCCAAGCGAGACTAGAGAACACCGGGGAGCTGTTTTTT	CASSQARLENTGELFF
TRBJ2-3	TRBV6-5	once	-	TGTGCCAGCAGAGAAAGCAGCGGCAATACGCAGTATTTT	CASRESSGNTQYF
TRBJ2-1	TRBV18	-	TRBD2	TGTGCCAGCTCCGGGACTAGCGGGAGGAACTACAATGAGCAGTTCTTC	CASSGTSGRNYNEQFF
TRBJ1-4	TRBV7-8	-	-	TGTGCCAGCAGCTGGGTAGGGGGTGAGAATGAAAAACTGTTTTTT	CASSWVGGENEKLFF
TRBJ1-1	TRBV7-8	-	-	TGTGCCAGCAGCTTAGTCCGCGGGAACACTGAAGCTTTCTTT	CASSLVRGNTEAFF
TRBJ2-7	TRBV27	-	TRBD1	TGTGCCAGCAGTTGGGACAGGGGGGTGGGTGAGCAGTACTTC	CASSWDRGVGEQYF
TRBJ2-3	TRBV5-4	-	-	TGTGCCAGCAGCTTGCCCCCGGGTGGGAGCACAGATACGCAGTATTTT	CASSLPPGGSTDTQYF
TRBJ1-2	TRBV29-1	-	-	TGCAGCGTTGAAGGTGTAGGGTGGGGGGTCTATGGCTACACCTTC	CSVEGVGWGVYGYTF
TRBJ2-3	TRBV5-1	-	TRBD2	TGCGCCAGCAGGGTTGGGCTAGCGGTTACAGATACGCAGTATTTT	CASRVGLAVTDTQYF
TRBJ1-2	TRBV6-1	-	-	TGTGCCAGCAGTGAAGCGTGGTCCCCAAGCAACTATGGCTACACCTTC	CASSEAWSPSNYGYTF
TRBJ1-4	TRBV11-1	-	TRBD1	TGTGCCAGCAGCATGGGACAGGCTGAAAAACTGTTTTTT	CASSMGQAEKLFF
TRBJ1-5	TRBV6-1	-	-	TGTGCCAGCAGTGACTACATGTATAGCAATCAGCCCCAGCATTTT	CASSDYMYSNQPQHF
TRBJ1-5	TRBV18	-	-	TGTGCCAGCTCAACGGGACCCCCGTCGGGCAATCAGCCCCAGCATTTT	CASSTGPPSGNQPQHF
TRBJ2-5	TRBV2	-	-	TGTGCCAGCAGCCCGCAGGGGGGGCCGCAAGAGACCCAGTACTTC	CASSPQGGPQETQYF
TRBJ2-7	TRBV6-4	-	TRBD2	TGTGCCAGCAGTTGGAGGGAGGGCCTTATCCACGAGCAGTACTTC	CASSWREGLIHEQYF
TRBJ1-1	TRBV5-4	-	-	TGTGCCAGCAGCTTGGAGGCAGCGAACACTGAAGCTTTCTTT	CASSLEAANTEAFF
TRBJ2-5	TRBV7-7	-	-	TGTGCCAGCAGCCCACGGGTACAAGAGACCCAGTACTTC	CASSPRVQETQYF
TRBJ1-5	TRBV5-3	-	TRBD1	TGTGCCAGAAGCTCCCCCGGGACAGGGGATCAGCCCCAGCATTTT	CARSSPGTGDQPQHF